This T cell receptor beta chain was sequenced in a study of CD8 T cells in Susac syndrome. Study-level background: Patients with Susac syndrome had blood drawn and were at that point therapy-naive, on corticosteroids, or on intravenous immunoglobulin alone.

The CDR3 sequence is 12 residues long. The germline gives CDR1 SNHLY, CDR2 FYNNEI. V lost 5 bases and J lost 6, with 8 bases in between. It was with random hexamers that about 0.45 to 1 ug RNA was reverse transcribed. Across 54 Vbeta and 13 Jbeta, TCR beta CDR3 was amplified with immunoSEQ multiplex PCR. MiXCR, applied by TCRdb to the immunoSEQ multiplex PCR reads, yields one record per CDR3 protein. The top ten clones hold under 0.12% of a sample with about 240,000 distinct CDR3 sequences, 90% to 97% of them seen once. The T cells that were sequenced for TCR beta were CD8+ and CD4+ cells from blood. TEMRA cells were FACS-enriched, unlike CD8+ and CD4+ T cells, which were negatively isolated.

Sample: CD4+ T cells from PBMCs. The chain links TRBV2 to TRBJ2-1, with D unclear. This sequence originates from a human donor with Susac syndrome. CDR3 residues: CASSPPPNEQFF. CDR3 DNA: TGTGCCAGCAGTCCGCCCCCCAATGAGCAGTTCTTC.